This record covers a single T cell receptor beta chain. Every TCR beta cDNA library bore unique molecular identifiers. TCRdb redid the calling of the PCR reads with MiXCR, one entry per CDR3 protein. The sample holds more than 350,000 distinct CDR3 sequences, less than 40% seen once. This entry comes from a study of post-analysis software for immune sequencing data. The TCR was taken from a girl under 10 years old with multiple sclerosis. The sample consisted of blood.

The CDR3 DNA is TGCGCCAGCAGCCAAGATCTGAATAGCGGGAGGGCCGGTGGCTACGAGCAGTACTTC. Its protein is CASSQDLNSGRAGGYEQYF. This chain joins TRBV4-3 and TRBJ2-7, with 11 nucleotides matching TRBD2. V lost 0 bases and J lost 3; bases outside the gene matches: 13. Germline V gene sequence: CDR1 LGHNA, CDR2 YSLEER. This CDR3 spans 19 amino acids.